Below, one T cell receptor (beta chain) is given with its context. Ten or more counts support this clonotype. Its antigen has not been determined. One base away there is no much larger clone; base qualities are not given. These data originate in a study of Graves' ophthalmopathy and Graves' hyperthyroidism (dated by TCRdb to 2017 to 2018). At the level of the whole study: Peripheral blood was collected at initial diagnosis, prior to any treatment. In more than five hyperthyroidism patients, T-cell repertoires of thyroid tissue and blood were compared. In total, 135 blood samples were TCR-sequenced: around 42 ophthalmopathy, some 72 hyperthyroidism and 17 hyperthyroidism-to-ophthalmopathy patients. The study used signatures of the TCR beta repertoire to tell Graves' ophthalmopathy apart from Graves' hyperthyroidism and to predict which patients would progress to ophthalmopathy. To explore V-J signatures distinguishing ophthalmopathy from hyperthyroidism, a discovery set of 100 or so patients (43 ophthalmopathy, roughly 55 stable hyperthyroidism) was enrolled. Following sample collection, hyperthyroidism patients were given methimazole at a starting dose of 30 mg daily, and ophthalmopathy patients were given high-dose intravenous methylprednisolone. For independent validation, a separate cohort was made up of approximately 18 hyperthyroidism patients plus 17 patients who later progressed from hyperthyroidism to ophthalmopathy. Beyond this particular receptor, the publication reports: In validation, the model predicted ophthalmopathy progression with roughly 68% sensitivity and 72.22% specificity; some 13 predicted patients were CT-confirmed with GO in a median of approximately 6.5 months. The 13-signature model separated ophthalmopathy from stable hyperthyroidism with around 90% sensitivity and approximately 83% specificity in cross-validation, and 80%/75% in the test set. Sample size was not predetermined statistically, and investigators were not blinded to group allocation. Most expanded thyroid clonotypes with a frequency above 0.001 also appeared in blood, which suggests that blood repertoires may reflect the immune response in the thyroid.

For repertoire sequencing, TCR beta CDR3 regions were amplified from RNA transcripts. The first round was an RT-PCR using HTBI primers with the Qiagen OneStep RT-PCR kit, and this first round was followed by a second-round multiplex PCR, then size selection and purification. Sequencing of the libraries was carried out on an Illumina HiSeq2000 in paired-end mode with 100 bp reads. The paper's data handling went like this. SOAPnuke was used to process the reads, removing any read that contained adapters or uncalled bases, had a mean Phred below 15, or lacked an exact match to the constant primer or identifier. COPE v1.2.5 was used to merge the high-quality paired reads. Clonotypes were defined as unique nucleotide sequences and were aligned to IMGT TRB V, D and J references using MiTCR v1.1. The analysis was limited to V-J combinations with a frequency above 0.0001, which together covered just over 98% of the repertoires. A TCR clonal expansion and chaos score per V-J combination was defined as the ratio of F50 clonal expansion to chaos observed in the TCRdist matrix. Welch's t-statistics and random forest were used to reduce features to about a dozen V-J combinations, which were fed into a naive Bayes classifier. The Morisita-Horn index was used to measure how similar the thyroid and blood repertoires were. The public reads were run again by TCRdb, first through fastp at Q25 and then through MiXCR, and only productive beta chains were kept. Entries are consolidated by CDR3 protein sequence, retaining the most common genes and DNA. TCRdb's processing, not the authors' own work, is the source of the V and J calls. This sample holds approximately 330,000 distinct CDR3 sequences; 15% to 20% were observed only once. Approximately 13% of the sample lies in the top ten.

Ophthalmopathy patients had moderately to severely active disease, Clinical Activity Score of at least 3, NOSPECS grade of at least 4, and disease duration under 3 months. Patients with other autoimmune diseases, uncontrolled infections, pregnancy or lactation were excluded. Clinical symptoms, serum thyroxine, TRAb, thyroid ultrasound and orbital computed tomography were used for diagnosis. Ficoll-Paque density gradient centrifugation was used to isolate PBMCs from about 10 ml of fresh peripheral blood. Total RNA was extracted using Trizol reagent, and RNA quality was checked on an Agilent 2100 Bioanalyzer. The source is an adult man with Graves' ophthalmopathy. Material for sequencing was peripheral blood.

The CDR3 sequence is CASRRDSQETQYF. DNA sequence: TGTGCCAGCAGAAGGGACAGCCAAGAGACCCAGTACTTC. This sequence uses TRBV6-2 or TRBV6-3 and TRBJ2-5; TRBD1 agrees with 7 junctional bases. The CDR1 and CDR2 encoded by the germline V gene are MNHEY and SVGEGT. The CDR3 spans 13 residues, from the cysteine through the phenylalanine. The CDR3 DNA has 39 bases and is translated from base 1. V and J are trimmed by 6 bases and 1 base, and the gene matches miss 2 bases of the junction.